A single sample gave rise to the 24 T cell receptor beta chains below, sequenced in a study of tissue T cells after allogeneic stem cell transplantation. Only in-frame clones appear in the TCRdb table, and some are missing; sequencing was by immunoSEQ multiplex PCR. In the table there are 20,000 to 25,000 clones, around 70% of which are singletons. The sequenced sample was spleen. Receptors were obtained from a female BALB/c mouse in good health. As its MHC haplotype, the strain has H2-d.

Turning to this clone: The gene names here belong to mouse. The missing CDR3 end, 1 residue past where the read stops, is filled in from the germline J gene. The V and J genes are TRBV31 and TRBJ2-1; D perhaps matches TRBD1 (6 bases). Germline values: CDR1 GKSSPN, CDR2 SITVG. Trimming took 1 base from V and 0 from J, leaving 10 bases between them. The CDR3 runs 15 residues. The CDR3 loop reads CAWSHGTPNYAEQFF. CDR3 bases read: TGTGCCTGGAGTCATGGGACACCTAACTATGCTGAGCAGTTC.

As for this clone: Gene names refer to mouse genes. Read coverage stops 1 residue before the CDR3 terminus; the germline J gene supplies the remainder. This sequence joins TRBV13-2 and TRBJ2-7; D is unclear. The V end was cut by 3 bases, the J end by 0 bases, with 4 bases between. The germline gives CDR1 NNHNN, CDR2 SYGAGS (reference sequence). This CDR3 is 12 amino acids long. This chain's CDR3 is CASGGVSYEQYF. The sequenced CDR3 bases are TGTGCCAGCGGTGGGGTCTCCTATGAACAGTAC.

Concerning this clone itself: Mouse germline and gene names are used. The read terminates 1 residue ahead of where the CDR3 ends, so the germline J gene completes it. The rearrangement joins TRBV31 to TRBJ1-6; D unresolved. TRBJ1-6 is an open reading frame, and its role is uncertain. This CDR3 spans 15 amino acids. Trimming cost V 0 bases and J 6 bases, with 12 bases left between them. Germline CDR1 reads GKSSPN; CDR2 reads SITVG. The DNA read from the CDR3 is TGTGCCTGGAGTCTCCCGAGGGTGAGTAATTCGCCCCTCTAC. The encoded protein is CAWSLPRVSNSPLY. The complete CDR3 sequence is CAWSLPRVSNSPLYF.

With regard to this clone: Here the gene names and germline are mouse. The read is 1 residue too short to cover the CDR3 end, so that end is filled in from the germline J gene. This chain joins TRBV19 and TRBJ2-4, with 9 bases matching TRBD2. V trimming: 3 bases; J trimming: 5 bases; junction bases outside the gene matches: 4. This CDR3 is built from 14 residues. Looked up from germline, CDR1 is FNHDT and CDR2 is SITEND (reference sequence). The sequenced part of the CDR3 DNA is TGTGCCAGCAGTAGTGGGGGGGCGCGAAACACCTTGTAC. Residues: CASSSGGARNTLY. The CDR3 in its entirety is CASSSGGARNTLYF.

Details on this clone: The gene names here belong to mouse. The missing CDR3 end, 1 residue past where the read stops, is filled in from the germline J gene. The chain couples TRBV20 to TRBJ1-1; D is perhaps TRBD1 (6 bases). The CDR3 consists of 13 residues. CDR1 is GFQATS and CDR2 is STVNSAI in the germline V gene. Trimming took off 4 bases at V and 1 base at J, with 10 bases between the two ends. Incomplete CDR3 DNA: TGTGGTGCTATCCGGGACAAAAACACAGAAGTCTTC. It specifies CGAIRDKNTEVF. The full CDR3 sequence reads CGAIRDKNTEVFF.

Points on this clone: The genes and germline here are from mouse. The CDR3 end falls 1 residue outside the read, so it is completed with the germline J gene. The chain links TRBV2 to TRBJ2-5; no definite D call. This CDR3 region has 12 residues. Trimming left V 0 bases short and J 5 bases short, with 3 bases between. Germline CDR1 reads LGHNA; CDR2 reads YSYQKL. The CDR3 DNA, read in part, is TGTGCCAGCAGCCAAGAGAGAGACACCCAGTAC. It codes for CASSQERDTQY. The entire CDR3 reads CASSQERDTQYF.

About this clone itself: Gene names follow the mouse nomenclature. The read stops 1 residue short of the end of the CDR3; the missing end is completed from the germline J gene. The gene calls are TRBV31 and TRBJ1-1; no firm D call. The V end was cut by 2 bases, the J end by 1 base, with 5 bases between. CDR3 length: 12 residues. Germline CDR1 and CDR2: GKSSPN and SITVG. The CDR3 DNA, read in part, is TGTGCCTGGAGTAGAGGGAACACAGAAGTCTTC. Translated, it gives CAWSRGNTEVF. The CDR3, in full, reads CAWSRGNTEVFF. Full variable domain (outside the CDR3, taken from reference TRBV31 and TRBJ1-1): AQTIHQWPVAEIKAVGSPLSLGCTIKGKSSPNLYWYWQATGGTLQQLFYSITVGQVESVVQLNLSASRPKDDQFILSTEKLLLSHSGFYLCAWSRGNTEVFFGKGTRLTVV.

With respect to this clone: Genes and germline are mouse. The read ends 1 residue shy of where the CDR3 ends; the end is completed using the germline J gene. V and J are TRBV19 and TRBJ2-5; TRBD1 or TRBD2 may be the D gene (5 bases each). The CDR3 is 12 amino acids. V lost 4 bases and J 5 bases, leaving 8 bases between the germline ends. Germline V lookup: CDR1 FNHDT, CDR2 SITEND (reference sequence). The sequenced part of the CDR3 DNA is TGTGCCAGCAGTCCGGGGACAGACACCCAGTAC. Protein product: CASSPGTDTQY. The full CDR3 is CASSPGTDTQYF.

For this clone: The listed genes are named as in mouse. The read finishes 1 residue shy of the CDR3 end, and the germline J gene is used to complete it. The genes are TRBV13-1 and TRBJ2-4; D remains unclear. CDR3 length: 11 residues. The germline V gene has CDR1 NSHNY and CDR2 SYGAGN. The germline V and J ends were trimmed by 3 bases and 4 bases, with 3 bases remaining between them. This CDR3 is CASSGKNTLYF. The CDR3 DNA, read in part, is TGTGCCAGCAGTGGAAAAAACACCTTGTAC.

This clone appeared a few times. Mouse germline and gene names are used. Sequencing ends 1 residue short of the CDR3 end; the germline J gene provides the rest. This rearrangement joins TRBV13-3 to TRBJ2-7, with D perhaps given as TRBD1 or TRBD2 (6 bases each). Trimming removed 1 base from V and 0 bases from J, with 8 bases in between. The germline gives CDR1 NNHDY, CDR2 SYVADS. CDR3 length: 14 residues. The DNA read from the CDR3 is TGTGCCAGCAGTGATAGGGGGGTCTCCTATGAACAGTAC. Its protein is CASSDRGVSYEQY. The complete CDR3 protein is CASSDRGVSYEQYF.

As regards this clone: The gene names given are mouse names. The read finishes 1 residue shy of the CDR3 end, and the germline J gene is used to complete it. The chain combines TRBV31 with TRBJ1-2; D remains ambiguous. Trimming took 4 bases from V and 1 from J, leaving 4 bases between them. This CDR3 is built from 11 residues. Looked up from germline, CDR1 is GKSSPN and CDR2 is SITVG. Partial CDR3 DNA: TGTGCCTGGATGCAAAACTCCGACTACACC. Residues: CAWMQNSDYT. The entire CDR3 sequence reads CAWMQNSDYTF.

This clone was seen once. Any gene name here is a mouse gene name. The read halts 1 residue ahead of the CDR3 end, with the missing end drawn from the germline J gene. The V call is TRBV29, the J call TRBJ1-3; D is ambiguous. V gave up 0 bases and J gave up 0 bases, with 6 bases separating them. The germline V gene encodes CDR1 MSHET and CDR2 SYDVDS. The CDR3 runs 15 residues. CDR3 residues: CASSLSTNSGNTLYF. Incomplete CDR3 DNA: TGTGCTAGCAGTTTATCGACAAATTCTGGAAATACGCTCTAT.

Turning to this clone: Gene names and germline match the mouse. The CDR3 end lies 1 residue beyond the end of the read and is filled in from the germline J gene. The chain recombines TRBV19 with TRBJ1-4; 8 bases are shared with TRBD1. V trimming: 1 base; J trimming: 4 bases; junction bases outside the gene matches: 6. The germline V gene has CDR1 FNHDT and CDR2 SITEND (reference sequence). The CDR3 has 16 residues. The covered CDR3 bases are TGTGCCAGCAGTATACTGGGGACAGGCATCAACGAAAGATTATTT. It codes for CASSILGTGINERLF. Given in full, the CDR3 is CASSILGTGINERLFF.

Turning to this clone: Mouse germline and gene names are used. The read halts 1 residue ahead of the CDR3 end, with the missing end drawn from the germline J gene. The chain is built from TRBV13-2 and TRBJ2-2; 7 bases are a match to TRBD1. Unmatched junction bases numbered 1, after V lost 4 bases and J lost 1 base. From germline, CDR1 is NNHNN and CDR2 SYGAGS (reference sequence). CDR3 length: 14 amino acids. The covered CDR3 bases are TGTGCCAGCGGTCACAGGGGAAACACCGGGCAGCTCTAC. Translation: CASGHRGNTGQLY. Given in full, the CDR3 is CASGHRGNTGQLYF.

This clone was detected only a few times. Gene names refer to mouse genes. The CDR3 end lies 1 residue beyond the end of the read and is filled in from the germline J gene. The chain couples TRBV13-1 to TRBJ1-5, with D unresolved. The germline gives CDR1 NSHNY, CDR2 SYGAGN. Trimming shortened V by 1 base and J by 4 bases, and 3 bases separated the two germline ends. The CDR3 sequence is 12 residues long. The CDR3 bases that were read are TGTGCCAGCAGTGATAGTAACCAGGCTCCGCTT. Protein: CASSDSNQAPL. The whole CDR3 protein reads CASSDSNQAPLF.

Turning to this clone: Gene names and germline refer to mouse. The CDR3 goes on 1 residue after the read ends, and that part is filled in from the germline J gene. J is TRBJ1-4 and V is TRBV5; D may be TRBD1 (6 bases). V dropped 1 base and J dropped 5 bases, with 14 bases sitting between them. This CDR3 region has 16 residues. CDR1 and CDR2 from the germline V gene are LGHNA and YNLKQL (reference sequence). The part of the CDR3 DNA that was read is TGTGCCAGCAGCCAAGTTGGGGGACACCTAAACGAAAGATTATTT. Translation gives CASSQVGGHLNERLF. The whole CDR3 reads CASSQVGGHLNERLFF.

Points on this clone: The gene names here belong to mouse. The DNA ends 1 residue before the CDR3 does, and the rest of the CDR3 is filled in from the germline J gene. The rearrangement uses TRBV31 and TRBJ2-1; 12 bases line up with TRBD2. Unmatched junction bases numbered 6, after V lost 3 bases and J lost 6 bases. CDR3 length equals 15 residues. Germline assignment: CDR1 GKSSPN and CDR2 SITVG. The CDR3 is CAWRLGTGGSAEQFF. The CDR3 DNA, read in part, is TGTGCCTGGAGGCTCGGGACTGGGGGGAGTGCTGAGCAGTTC.

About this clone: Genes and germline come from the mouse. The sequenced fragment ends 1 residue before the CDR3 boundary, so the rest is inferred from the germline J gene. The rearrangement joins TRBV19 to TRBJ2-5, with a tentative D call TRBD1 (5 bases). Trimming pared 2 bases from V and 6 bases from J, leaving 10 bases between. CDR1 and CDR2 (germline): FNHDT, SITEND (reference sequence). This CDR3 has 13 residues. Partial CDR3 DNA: TGTGCCAGCAGTATTCAGGGAGGGGACACCCAGTAC. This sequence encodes CASSIQGGDTQY. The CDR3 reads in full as CASSIQGGDTQYF.

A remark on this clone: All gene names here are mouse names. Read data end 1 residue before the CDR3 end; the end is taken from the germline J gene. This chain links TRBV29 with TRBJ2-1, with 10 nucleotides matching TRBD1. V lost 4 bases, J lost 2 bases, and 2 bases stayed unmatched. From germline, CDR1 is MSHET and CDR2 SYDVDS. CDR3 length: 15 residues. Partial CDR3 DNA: TGTGCTAGCAGTTCCGGGACAGGGGACTATGCTGAGCAGTTC. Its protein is CASSSGTGDYAEQF. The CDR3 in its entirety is CASSSGTGDYAEQFF.

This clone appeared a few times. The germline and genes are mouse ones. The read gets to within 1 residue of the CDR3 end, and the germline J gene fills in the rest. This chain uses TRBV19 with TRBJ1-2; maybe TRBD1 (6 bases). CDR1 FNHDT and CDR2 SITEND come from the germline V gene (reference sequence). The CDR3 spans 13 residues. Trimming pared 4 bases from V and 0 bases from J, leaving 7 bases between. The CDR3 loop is CASSRDTNSDYTF. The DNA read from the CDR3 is TGTGCCAGCAGTCGGGACACAAACTCCGACTACACC.

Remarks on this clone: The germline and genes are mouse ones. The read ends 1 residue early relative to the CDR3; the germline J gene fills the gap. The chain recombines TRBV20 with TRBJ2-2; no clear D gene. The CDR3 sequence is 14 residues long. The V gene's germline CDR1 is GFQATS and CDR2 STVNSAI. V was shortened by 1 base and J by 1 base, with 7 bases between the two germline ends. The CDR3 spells CGARARGNTGQLYF. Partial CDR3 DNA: TGTGGTGCTAGGGCCCGGGGAAACACCGGGCAGCTCTAC. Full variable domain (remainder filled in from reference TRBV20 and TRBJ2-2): GALVYQYPRRTICKSGTSMRMECQAVGFQATSVAWYRQSPQKTFELIALSTVNSAIKYEQNFTQEKFPISHPNLSFSSMTVLNAYLEDRGLYLCGARARGNTGQLYFGEGSKLTVL.

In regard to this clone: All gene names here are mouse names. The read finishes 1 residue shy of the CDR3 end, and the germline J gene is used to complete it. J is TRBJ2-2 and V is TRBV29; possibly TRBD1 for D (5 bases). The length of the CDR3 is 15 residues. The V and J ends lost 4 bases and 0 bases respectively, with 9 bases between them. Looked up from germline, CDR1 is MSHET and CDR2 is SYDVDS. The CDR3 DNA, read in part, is TGTGCTAGCAGTTCCTACAGGACAAACACCGGGCAGCTCTAC. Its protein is CASSSYRTNTGQLY. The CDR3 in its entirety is CASSSYRTNTGQLYF.

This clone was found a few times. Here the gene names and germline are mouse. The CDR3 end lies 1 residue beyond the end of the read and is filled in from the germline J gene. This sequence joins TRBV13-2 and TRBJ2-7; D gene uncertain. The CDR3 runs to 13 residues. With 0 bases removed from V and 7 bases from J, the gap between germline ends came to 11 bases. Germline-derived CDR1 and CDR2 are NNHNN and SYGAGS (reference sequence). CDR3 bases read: TGTGCCAGCGGTGATGCACGGGCGGGCGAACAGTAC. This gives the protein CASGDARAGEQY. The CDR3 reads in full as CASGDARAGEQYF.

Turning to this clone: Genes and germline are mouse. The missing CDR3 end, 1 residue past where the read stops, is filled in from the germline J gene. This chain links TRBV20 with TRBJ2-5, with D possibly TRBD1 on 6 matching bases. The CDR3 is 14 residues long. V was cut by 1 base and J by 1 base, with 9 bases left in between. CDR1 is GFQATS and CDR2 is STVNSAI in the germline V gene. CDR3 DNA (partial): TGTGGTGCTAGGGTGGGGACATACCAAGACACCCAGTAC. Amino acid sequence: CGARVGTYQDTQY. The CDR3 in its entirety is CGARVGTYQDTQYF.